The rows below give T cell receptor beta chains drawn from one sample of a study of blood T cell repertoires in COVID-19. The repertoire was sequenced with immunoSEQ multiplex PCR; TCRdb's copy has only in-frame clones and lacks some. The table has 200,000 or so clones, 82% seen once; the top ten hold over 5%. Specimen: peripheral blood. The receptors derive from a woman in her 30s with acute or convalescent COVID-19. Each CDR3 is given with its conserved first and last residue. D genes are given only for firm matches. Not all rows give a size; the values are once, few, many and, for expanded clones, a class.

D gene | clone size | J gene | V gene | CDR3 protein | CDR3 DNA
TRBD2 | NA | TRBJ2-5 | TRBV5-4 | CASRKTSGGQETQYF | TGTGCCAGCAGAAAGACTAGCGGGGGCCAAGAGACCCAGTACTTC
NA | once | TRBJ2-7 | TRBV5-1 | CASSLGGPGEQYF | TGCGCCAGCAGCTTGGGGGGGCCGGGGGAGCAGTACTTC
NA | NA | TRBJ1-1 | TRBV20-1 | CSALSYRGAFF | TGCAGTGCTCTTAGCTACCGGGGGGCTTTCTTT
NA | NA | TRBJ1-1 | TRBV28 | CACQTGTEAFF | TGTGCCTGCCAAACAGGGACTGAAGCTTTCTTT
NA | NA | TRBJ1-2 | TRBV28 | CASSFRGNYGYTF | TGTGCCAGCAGTTTTAGAGGAAACTATGGCTACACCTTC
NA | NA | TRBJ2-1 | TRBV11-1 | CASSIEQGSYNEQFF | TGTGCCAGCAGCATAGAACAGGGTAGCTACAATGAGCAGTTCTTC
NA | NA | TRBJ1-1 | TRBV3-1/TRBV3-2 | CASSQVGGARTFF | TGTGCCAGCAGCCAAGTAGGCGGGGCTAGAACTTTCTTT
NA | NA | TRBJ2-2 | TRBV5-1 | CASDLDGNTGELFF | TGCGCCAGCGACTTGGACGGGAACACCGGGGAGCTGTTTTTT
NA | NA | TRBJ2-5 | TRBV15 | CATSRDRPGRETQYF | TGTGCCACCAGCAGAGATCGGCCCGGGAGAGAGACCCAGTACTTC
NA | NA | TRBJ2-5 | TRBV27 | CASSLMGAETQYF | TGTGCCAGCAGTTTAATGGGGGCAGAGACCCAGTACTTC
NA | NA | TRBJ2-2 | TRBV9 | CASSSFNAGELFF | TGTGCCAGCAGCTCCTTTAATGCCGGGGAGCTGTTTTTT
NA | NA | TRBJ1-2 | TRBV5-1 | CASSPGLPRDGYTF | TGCGCCAGCAGCCCTGGACTCCCACGAGACGGCTACACCTTC
NA | once | TRBJ2-1 | TRBV14 | CASSQASARGEQFF | TGTGCCAGCAGCCAAGCATCCGCGCGCGGTGAGCAGTTCTTC
TRBD1 | NA | TRBJ1-5 | TRBV5-4 | CASSLQGAHGNQPQHF | TGTGCCAGCAGCCTACAGGGGGCGCACGGCAATCAGCCCCAGCATTTT
TRBD2 | NA | TRBJ2-1 | TRBV14 | CASSQVVTGGRQFF | TGTGCCAGCAGCCAAGTTGTAACGGGAGGCCGACAGTTCTTC
NA | NA | TRBJ1-2 | TRBV6-1 | CASSEVPGQAHKEGYTF | TGTGCCAGCAGTGAAGTACCGGGACAAGCGCATAAGGAGGGCTACACCTTC